The entry below describes one T cell receptor (beta chain). The data derive from a study of CD8+ T cells in alopecia areata. Study overall: Administration of oral tofacitinib to treated patients was at 5 to 10 mg twice daily.

The sequencing template was cDNA reverse transcribed from extracted RNA. TCRdb keeps only in-frame clones here, not all; method: immunoSEQ multiplex PCR. The sample records roughly 250,000 clones, around 67% being singletons. With 3 bases removed from V and 5 bases from J, the gap between germline ends came to 10 bases. The CDR3 is 14 residues long. From germline, CDR1 is LNHDA and CDR2 SQIVND (reference sequence). Alopecia areata patients gave lesional scalp punch biopsies and peripheral blood samples. Source: CD4+ T cells sorted from blood, taken at week 0. The chain joins TRBV19 to TRBJ2-2, with TRBD2 as a possible D gene (5 bases). The sequence came from a human donor with alopecia areata. Here the CDR3 reads CASSMFSGTGELFF. Here the CDR3 DNA reads TGTGCCAGTAGTATGTTTTCGGGGACCGGGGAGCTGTTTTTT.